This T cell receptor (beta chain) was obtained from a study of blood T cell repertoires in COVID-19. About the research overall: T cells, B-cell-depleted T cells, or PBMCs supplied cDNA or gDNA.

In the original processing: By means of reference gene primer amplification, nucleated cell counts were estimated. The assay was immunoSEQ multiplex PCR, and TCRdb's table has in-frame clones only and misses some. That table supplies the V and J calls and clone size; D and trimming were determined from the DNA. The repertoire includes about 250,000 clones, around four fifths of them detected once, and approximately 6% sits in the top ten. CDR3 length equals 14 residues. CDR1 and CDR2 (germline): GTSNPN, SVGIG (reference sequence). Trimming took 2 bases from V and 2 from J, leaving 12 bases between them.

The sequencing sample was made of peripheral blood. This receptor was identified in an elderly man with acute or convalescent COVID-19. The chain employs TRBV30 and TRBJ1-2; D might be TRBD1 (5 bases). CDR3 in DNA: TGTGCCTGGAGTCTGGGTAGGGGCAACTATGGCTACACCTTC. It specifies CAWSLGRGNYGYTF.